Listed here are 26 T cell receptor beta chains from one sample, sequenced in a study of T cell responses to AZD1222 COVID-19 vaccine (dated by TCRdb to the early 2020s). The intended sense of this specimen's time point label: baseline before first vaccination. Preparation of the library involved the immunoSEQ multiplex PCR assay. In TCRdb, the immuneACCESS table is reduced to in-frame sequences with V and J assigned. These tables do not hold every clone; where another copy was compared, an unresolved V gene accounts for under half, and the others remain unexplained. The sample yields 150,000 or so clones; over 90% were counted once. The ten largest clones represent about 5.1% of the sample. The input for sequencing was peripheral blood, taken on day 0 of AZD1222 vaccination. These receptors were obtained from an adult in good health.

The CDR3 protein is CASSLVAGPQETQYF. CDR3 bases: TGCGCCAGCAGCTTGGTTGCAGGGCCCCAAGAGACCCAGTACTTC. J is TRBJ2-5 and V is TRBV5-1; weak D call: TRBD1 (5 bases). Germline lookup yields CDR1 SGHRS and CDR2 YFSETQ. This CDR3 has 15 residues. V shed 0 bases and J shed 1 base, with 10 bases lying between them.

V and J are TRBV4-1 and TRBJ2-1, with 8 bases lining up with TRBD2. The CDR3 has 17 residues. The germline V gene encodes CDR1 MGHRA and CDR2 YSYEKL. J gave up 3 bases and V 1 base, and 8 bases lay outside the gene matches. This CDR3 is CASSQVRAGGVYNEQFF. The CDR3 DNA reads TGCGCCAGCAGCCAAGTACGGGCGGGAGGAGTCTACAATGAGCAGTTCTTC.

The CDR3, as DNA: TGTGCCATCAGTGGTGGACTAGCTGACGATACGCAGTATTTT. It translates to CAISGGLADDTQYF. This rearrangement joins TRBV10-3 to TRBJ2-3; the match to TRBD2 covers 8 bases. In germline, CDR1 is ENHRY, CDR2 SYGVKD. The CDR3 runs to 14 residues. Losses at the gene ends were 4 bases for V and 6 bases for J; bases not matched to a gene: 6.

This clone has only one observation. This chain connects TRBV28 to TRBJ1-5, with 12 bases identical to TRBD1. The CDR3 runs 18 residues. V shed 6 bases, J shed 2 bases, and the junction held 11 bases outside the gene matches. The germline CDR1 and CDR2 sequences are MDHEN and SYDVKM. The CDR3 region is CASSRGPGQGARNQPQHF. In nucleotides, the CDR3 is TGTGCCAGCAGCCGTGGCCCGGGACAGGGGGCTCGCAATCAGCCCCAGCATTTT. The full variable domain, rest sourced from reference TRBV28 and TRBJ1-5, is DVKVTQSSRYLVKRTGEKVFLECVQDMDHENMFWYRQDPGLGLRLIYFSYDVKMKEKGDIPEGYSVSREKKERFSLILESASTNQTSMYLCASSRGPGQGARNQPQHFGDGTRLSIL.

The chain uses TRBV19 and TRBJ2-1; TRBD2 matches at 10 bases. V shed 10 bases, J shed 0 bases, and the junction held 0 bases outside the gene matches. The V gene's germline CDR1 is LNHDA and CDR2 SQIVND (reference sequence). The CDR3 loop spans 13 amino acids. The CDR3 reads CATSGSSYNEQFF. The CDR3 DNA reads as TGTGCCACTAGCGGGAGCTCCTACAATGAGCAGTTCTTC.

The chain uses TRBV6-6 and TRBJ2-3, with TRBD2 identical over 15 bases. J gave up 4 bases and V 5 bases, and 13 bases lay outside the gene matches. CDR1 and CDR2 from the germline V gene are MNHNY and SVGAGI (reference sequence). This CDR3 comprises 19 residues. In nucleotides, the CDR3 is TGTGCCAGCAGTCCTGCCGGGACTAGCGGGAGGAAGAGGGCAGATACGCAGTATTTT. This codes for CASSPAGTSGRKRADTQYF.

The V call is TRBV9, the J call TRBJ1-1, with D unresolved. From germline, CDR1 is SGDLS and CDR2 YYNGEE. Trimming pared 2 bases from V and 4 bases from J, leaving 12 bases between. The CDR3 runs to 14 residues. The CDR3 is CASSVVAEGTEAFF. The CDR3 coding sequence is TGTGCCAGCAGCGTTGTAGCTGAAGGCACTGAAGCTTTCTTT.

This sequence joins TRBV6-5 and TRBJ1-5; 7 bases agree with TRBD1. This CDR3 is 14 amino acids long. Germline values: CDR1 MNHEY, CDR2 SVGAGI. V lost 6 bases to trimming and J lost 6 bases; unmatched junction nucleotides: 8. The CDR3 protein is CASSPTGEAQPQHF. The DNA of the CDR3 is TGTGCCAGCAGCCCAACAGGGGAGGCTCAGCCCCAGCATTTT.

The chain has TRBV7-9 and TRBJ1-2; the D gene is possibly TRBD1 (5 bases). V gave up 1 base and J gave up 4 bases, with 13 bases separating them. The CDR3 consists of 15 residues. Germline CDR1 is SEHNR and CDR2 is FQNEAQ (reference sequence). The CDR3 nucleotides are TGTGCCAGCAGCTTAGGAATCCCGGGGGGCTATGGCTACACCTTC. Its translation: CASSLGIPGGYGYTF.

This CDR3 reads CASSLRAGGVSYNEQFF. CDR3 nucleotide sequence: TGTGCCAGCAGCTTAAGGGCGGGAGGGGTCTCCTACAATGAGCAGTTCTTC. The genes are TRBV7-3 and TRBJ2-1; 9 bases fit TRBD2. CDR1 is SGHTA and CDR2 is FQGTGA in the germline V gene. V lost 1 base and J lost 0; bases outside the gene matches: 4. The CDR3 runs 17 residues.

The CDR3 is CASSQPGGVITGYTF. The CDR3 coding sequence is TGTGCCAGCAGTCAGCCAGGGGGTGTTATTACGGGCTACACCTTC. V is TRBV28 and J is TRBJ1-2; TRBD1 agrees at 7 bases. This CDR3 is 15 amino acids long. The germline V gene encodes CDR1 MDHEN and CDR2 SYDVKM. V gave up 5 bases and J gave up 8 bases; unmatched junction bases: 14.

The chain links TRBV15 to TRBJ1-4; D unresolved. The CDR3 is 14 residues long. The germline V gene encodes CDR1 LNHNV and CDR2 YYDKDF (reference sequence). V shed 7 bases and J shed 0 bases, with 9 bases lying between them. In DNA, the CDR3 is TGTGCCACCAAGGAAACTGCAACTAATGAAAAACTGTTTTTT. This codes for CATKETATNEKLFF.

This clone was recorded once. The chain recombines TRBV5-4 with TRBJ2-7; a possible D gene is TRBD1 (5 bases). The CDR3 contains 13 residues. Germline V gives CDR1 SGHNT, CDR2 YYREEE (reference sequence). Trimming cost V 4 bases and J 2 bases, with 10 bases left between them. CDR3: CASSPGQPYEQYF. The CDR3 DNA follows: TGTGCCAGCAGCCCTGGACAACCCTACGAGCAGTACTTC.

The chain recombines TRBV30 with TRBJ2-7, with D possibly being TRBD2 (6 bases). Germline CDR1 reads GTSNPN; CDR2 reads SVGIG (reference sequence). The CDR3 sequence is 15 residues long. V was shortened by 3 bases and J by 0 bases, with 15 bases between the two germline ends. CDR3 sequence (DNA): TGTGCCTGGAGCCGTGGCGGGATCCGCTCCTACGAGCAGTACTTC. It specifies CAWSRGGIRSYEQYF. The entire variable domain, with the rest obtained from reference TRBV30 and TRBJ2-7, is as follows: SQTIHQWPATLVQPVGSPLSLECTVEGTSNPNLYWYRQAAGRGLQLLFYSVGIGQISSEVPQNLSASRPQDRQFILSSKKLLLSDSGFYLCAWSRGGIRSYEQYFGPGTRLTVT.

This chain uses TRBV30 with TRBJ1-4; D is uncertain. Deletions cut 3 bases from V and 4 bases from J, with 9 bases between. CDR1 and CDR2 from the germline V gene are GTSNPN and SVGIG (reference sequence). The CDR3 length is 13 residues. The CDR3 region is CAWSPWYNEKLFF. CDR3 sequence (DNA): TGTGCCTGGAGCCCATGGTATAATGAAAAACTGTTTTTT.

The rearrangement links TRBV5-8 to TRBJ2-3; D is perhaps TRBD2 (6 bases). This CDR3 spans 17 amino acids. Trimming shortened V by 2 bases and J by 0 bases, and 16 bases separated the two germline ends. Germline V lookup: CDR1 SGHTS, CDR2 YDEGEE. The CDR3 sequence is CASSFVPGDTSTDTQYF. The CDR3 coding sequence is TGTGCCAGCAGCTTCGTACCGGGAGATACTAGCACAGATACGCAGTATTTT.

The V call is TRBV5-4, the J call TRBJ2-7, with 12 bases lining up with TRBD2. The CDR3 extends over 16 amino acids. After removal of 4 bases from V and 6 bases from J, the junction contained 11 bases not matched to a gene. CDR1 and CDR2 (germline): SGHNT, YYREEE (reference sequence). CDR3: CASSPNHLAGGLEQYF. Written as DNA, the CDR3 is TGTGCCAGCAGCCCGAACCACCTAGCGGGAGGGCTCGAGCAGTACTTC.

This clone was found a few times. V is TRBV7-8 and J is TRBJ2-7, with 7 bases fitting TRBD2. After removal of 1 base from V and 6 bases from J, the junction contained 9 bases not matched to a gene. Germline V gene data show CDR1 as SGHVS and CDR2 as FQNEAQ. This CDR3 spans 15 amino acids. CDR3 residues: CASSLVIREAGEQYF. The CDR3 DNA follows: TGTGCCAGCAGCTTAGTGATACGGGAGGCGGGCGAGCAGTACTTC.

The chain uses TRBV29-1 and TRBJ1-3; D is undetermined. This CDR3 has 12 amino acids. The V end lost 7 bases, the J end lost 0 bases, and 7 bases lay between the germline ends. Germline CDR1 reads SQVTM; CDR2 reads ANQGSEA. The CDR3 DNA reads TGCAGCGCGGAAACCTCTGGAAACACCATATATTTT. Protein: CSAETSGNTIYF.

The chain couples TRBV19 to TRBJ2-2; tentative D call: TRBD1 (6 bases). Trimming shortened V by 5 bases and J by 2 bases, and 12 bases separated the two germline ends. CDR3 size: 15 residues. Germline loops: CDR1 LNHDA, CDR2 SQIVND (reference sequence). CDR3 nucleotide sequence: TGTGCCAGTAGTCGGCACGGGACAAACACCGGGGAGCTGTTTTTT. It specifies CASSRHGTNTGELFF.

The table lists this clone with a count of one. V usage is TRBV5-1 and J usage is TRBJ2-5, with D possibly matching TRBD1 (6 bases). The CDR3 totals 15 residues. V lost 4 bases and J lost 3, with 16 bases in between. CDR1 and CDR2 (germline): SGHRS, YFSETQ. The CDR3 protein is CASSILGDKKETQYF. Written as DNA, the CDR3 is TGCGCCAGCAGCATACTAGGGGACAAAAAAGAGACCCAGTACTTC.

V and J are TRBV5-1 and TRBJ1-4; D ambiguous. CDR1 SGHRS and CDR2 YFSETQ come from the germline V gene. The CDR3 contains 15 residues. V lost 0 bases to trimming and J lost 0 bases, with 6 bases between them. CDR3 sequence reads: CASSLDGATNEKLFF. DNA for the CDR3: TGCGCCAGCAGCTTGGATGGGGCAACTAATGAAAAACTGTTTTTT.

The V and J genes are TRBV10-2 and TRBJ2-7; the D gene could be TRBD1 or TRBD2 (5 bases each). The CDR3 totals 15 residues. Trimming took 2 bases from V and 0 from J, leaving 11 bases between them. Germline CDR1 reads WSHSY; CDR2 reads SAAADI. The CDR3 here is CASSEGTASSYEQYF. Written as DNA, the CDR3 is TGCGCCAGCAGTGAGGGGACGGCGAGCTCCTACGAGCAGTACTTC.

The gene calls are TRBV6-4 and TRBJ2-1, with TRBD2 matching over 16 bases. The germline gives CDR1 MRHNA, CDR2 SNTAGT. This CDR3 region has 16 residues. V lost 6 bases and J lost 3; bases outside the gene matches: 2. The CDR3 loop reads CASSGTSGRDYNEQFF. In DNA, the CDR3 is TGTGCCAGCAGCGGGACTAGCGGGAGGGACTACAATGAGCAGTTCTTC.

There are a few counts of this clone. The chain employs TRBV10-3 and TRBJ1-5, with D possibly TRBD1 on 5 matching bases. This CDR3 is built from 14 residues. Germline CDR1 ENHRY, CDR2 SYGVKD. The ends were cut back, 6 bases at V and 7 bases at J, with 16 bases in the middle. CDR3 bases: TGTGCCATCAGCAGCTTGGGGGAGTCGCAGCCCCAGCATTTT. This sequence encodes CAISSLGESQPQHF.

The gene calls are TRBV28 and TRBJ1-1; tentative D call: TRBD1 (5 bases). The germline gives CDR1 MDHEN, CDR2 SYDVKM. This CDR3 has 14 residues. Trimming took off 5 bases at V and 4 bases at J, with 14 bases between the two ends. For the CDR3, the DNA is TGTGCCAGCAGTAACTTCCCGACAGTCACTGAAGCTTTCTTT. It translates to CASSNFPTVTEAFF.